The present TCR beta chain was sequenced within a study of blood T cell repertoires in COVID-19 (TCRdb year 2020). Turning to the overall study: Samples covering the acute and convalescent phases of COVID-19 were provided by collaborators in the United States, Italy and Spain. The material from the prospective study consisted of cDNA or gDNA derived from T cells, B-cell-depleted T cells, or PBMCs. Deeply sampled blood TCRbeta repertoires from subjects exposed to, actively infected with, or recovered from COVID-19 were included in the dataset. Where available, HLA class I and class II types were taken from metadata supplied by the sample provider and were not determined by assay-based typing. Sample metadata almost always included a de-identified subject ID, COVID-19 status, age in years and sex. Samples were obtained from the ongoing ImmuneRACE study (first 160 participants) and from roughly 1,300 subjects provided by 6 global collaborators. The repertoires were made available in a free public database intended to serve as a resource for research on the immune response to SARS-CoV-2.

Results and caveats for the whole study, not just this receptor: Clinical and demographic metadata were provided uncurated, with the amount varying by source and participant.

The germline V gene encodes CDR1 SGHTS and CDR2 YDEGEE. The CDR3 holds 13 amino acids from the cysteine to the phenylalanine. The sequence is cut down to CDR3 DNA, 39 bases in frame from base 1. V is shortened by 3 bases, J by 7 bases, and the region joining them spans 11 bases. TCRbeta CDR3 regions were amplified from genomic DNA using the immunoSEQ Assay, a bias-controlled multiplex PCR. In the paper's pipeline: Within the assay, amplification of reference gene primers was used to estimate how many nucleated cells each sample contained. To quantify the absolute abundance of each unique TCRbeta CDR3 rearrangement, sequence reads were collapsed and filtered. For each sample, productive Simpson clonality was calculated as the square root of Simpson's diversity index across productive rearrangements. The clones in this table, taken by TCRdb from immuneACCESS, are in-frame only. Not every clone is retained; where verified, under half of the shortfall comes from an unresolved V gene, and the cause of the rest is unknown. V, J and clone size were drawn from that table, and D and trimming were deduced from the DNA. In all, the sample holds around 300,000 clones, and about four fifths of those were seen once. Of the sample, approximately 10% falls within the top ten clones.

A second Seattle source provided samples from volunteer blood donors who had recovered from COVID-19. Collaborating institutions collected whole blood in K2EDTA tubes following their own protocols. For TCRbeta analysis, collaborators shipped samples as frozen whole blood, isolated PBMCs, or DNA extracted from either of those sample types. Concerning this clone itself: The antigen it binds to is not known. Base qualities were left out, and no much larger clone turns up one base away.

Recombination joined TRBV5-8 with TRBJ2-1; the D gene lacks a confident call. The sample consisted of peripheral blood. The sequence was collected from a woman in her forties or fifties who had recovered from COVID-19. The nucleotides read TGTGCCAGCAGCTCGCGCCCCTTGAATGAGCAGTTCTTC. Translated, this gives CASSSRPLNEQFF.